The clone carrying this T cell receptor beta chain has ten or more counts. This specimen belongs to a study of human T cells and chemical hapten exposure. Study at large: Alopecia areata, totalis or universalis affected patients, mainly female.

Noted time point: patch test 2, 6 weeks after DPC sensitization. Treatment here: therapeutic diphenylcyclopropenone sensitization with weekly scalp DPC. Trimming at V came to 3 bases and at J to 12 bases, leaving 21 bases not matched to a gene. There are 17 residues in the CDR3. Germline CDR1 reads SGHNT; CDR2 reads YYREEE (reference sequence). In TCRdb, the RACE reads were re-called with MiXCR into one record per CDR3 protein. The sample includes about 110,000 distinct CDR3 sequences, roughly a tenth of them seen just once. The chain employs TRBV5-4 and TRBJ2-1; 7 nucleotides match TRBD2. The sample was whole blood, taken in connection with sensitization to the hapten diphenylcyclopropenone (DPC). This receptor was obtained from a middle-aged woman with alopecia areata. Some clones in this sample may be carry-over from other donors' samples. The CDR3 here is CASSSGAQRGTLQAQFF. CDR3 DNA: TGTGCCAGCAGCTCCGGGGCGCAGCGGGGCACCCTACAGGCGCAGTTCTTC.